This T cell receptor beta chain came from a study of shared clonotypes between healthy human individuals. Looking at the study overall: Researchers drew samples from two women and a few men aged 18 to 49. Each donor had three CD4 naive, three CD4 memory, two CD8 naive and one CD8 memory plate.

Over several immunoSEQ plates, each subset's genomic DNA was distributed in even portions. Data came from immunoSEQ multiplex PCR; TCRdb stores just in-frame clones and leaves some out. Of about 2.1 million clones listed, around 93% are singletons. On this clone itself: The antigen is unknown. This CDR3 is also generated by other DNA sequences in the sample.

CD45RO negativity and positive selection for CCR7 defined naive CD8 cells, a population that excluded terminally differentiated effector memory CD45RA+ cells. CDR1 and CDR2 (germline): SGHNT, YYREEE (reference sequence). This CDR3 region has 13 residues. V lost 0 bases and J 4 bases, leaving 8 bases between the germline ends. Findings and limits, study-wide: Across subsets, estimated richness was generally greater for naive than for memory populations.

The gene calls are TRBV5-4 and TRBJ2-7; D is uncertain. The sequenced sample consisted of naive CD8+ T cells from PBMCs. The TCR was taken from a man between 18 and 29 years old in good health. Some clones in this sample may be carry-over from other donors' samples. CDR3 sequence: CASSLGPDYEQYF. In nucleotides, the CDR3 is TGTGCCAGCAGCTTGGGGCCCGATTACGAGCAGTACTTC.